One sample yielded the 8 T cell receptor beta chains listed below, sequenced in a study of cytomegalovirus exposure and HLA in healthy donors. PCR primers comprised 60 Vbeta and 13 Jbeta primers. Measured with immunoSEQ multiplex PCR; TCRdb has only the in-frame clones, and not every one. The data contain some 150,000 clones, around 10% of them seen just once; the ten biggest clones take up 1.5% to 2%. The sample taken for sequencing was PBMCs. These receptors came from a male donor in good health and CMV-seronegative.

This clone was recorded a few times. The rearrangement links TRBV6-6 to TRBJ1-4, with 8 bases identical to TRBD1. CDR3 length equals 14 residues. After removal of 2 bases from V and 7 bases from J, the junction contained 3 bases not matched to a gene. From germline, CDR1 is MNHNY and CDR2 SVGAGI (reference sequence). The CDR3 DNA sequence: TGTGCCAGCAGTTACCTGACAGGGGCTGAAAAACTGTTTTTT. It codes for CASSYLTGAEKLFF.

The chain couples TRBV28 to TRBJ1-6; the D gene is possibly TRBD1 (6 bases). This CDR3 has 15 residues. Germline CDR1 MDHEN, CDR2 SYDVKM. The germline V and J ends were trimmed by 4 bases and 7 bases, with 14 bases remaining between them. The CDR3 loop is CASSSSEGVNSPLHF. CDR3 bases: TGTGCCAGCAGTTCCTCCGAGGGGGTGAATTCACCCCTCCACTTT.

This clone was seen more than once but under ten times. The chain couples TRBV11-2 to TRBJ1-4, with D unclear. The CDR3 is made up of 16 amino acids. Germline lookup yields CDR1 SGHAT and CDR2 FQNNGV. Trimming left V 1 base short and J 2 bases short, with 11 bases between. CDR3 DNA: TGTGCCAGCAGCTTAGGTAGCCGAGGGACTAATGAAAAACTGTTTTTT. Amino acid sequence: CASSLGSRGTNEKLFF.

Only a few counts were recorded for this clone. The rearrangement uses TRBV4-3 and TRBJ2-7; 7 nucleotides align to TRBD1. The CDR3 has 17 amino acids. V dropped 0 bases and J dropped 2; count of bases not matched to a gene: 10. Per the germline V gene, CDR1 is LGHNA and CDR2 is YSLEER. For the CDR3, the DNA is TGCGCCAGCAGCCAAGATTCCCCCACTAGGGGGCCCTACGAGCAGTACTTC. Amino acid sequence: CASSQDSPTRGPYEQYF.

Only a few counts were recorded for this clone. The same CDR3 also results from other DNA sequences found in this sample. In DNA, the CDR3 is TGTGCCAGCAAGAGAACAGGGGGTCCCAACGAGCAGTACTTC. It translates to CASKRTGGPNEQYF. The rearrangement uses TRBV6-5 and TRBJ2-7; TRBD1 agrees at 8 bases. Germline loops: CDR1 MNHEY, CDR2 SVGAGI. The CDR3 spans 14 residues. Trimming took 7 bases from V and 5 from J; bases not matched to a gene: 10.

In its sample, this clone was seen a few times. The gene calls are TRBV7-9 and TRBJ2-1; D is possibly TRBD1 (5 bases). This CDR3 has 12 amino acids. V lost 8 bases to trimming and J lost 8 bases, with 13 bases between them. Germline-derived CDR1 and CDR2 are SEHNR and FQNEAQ (reference sequence). The CDR3 reads CASLKGHHEQFF. The CDR3 DNA sequence: TGTGCCAGCCTCAAGGGGCACCATGAGCAGTTCTTC.

CDR3 amino acids: CASSPSGGYYGYTF. The CDR3 DNA reads as TGTGCCAGCAGCCCCTCAGGGGGGTACTATGGCTACACCTTC. The chain joins TRBV5-6 to TRBJ1-2; 7 bases map to TRBD1. This CDR3 is built from 14 residues. Germline V gene data show CDR1 as SGHDT and CDR2 as YYEEEE. Losses at the gene ends were 4 bases for V and 3 bases for J; bases not matched to a gene: 6.

This chain joins TRBV5-1 and TRBJ2-7; 10 bases are shared with TRBD2. The V gene end was trimmed by 3 bases and the J gene end by 1 base; junction bases not matched to a gene: 4. The CDR3 is 15 residues long. Germline V gives CDR1 SGHRS, CDR2 YFSETQ. The CDR3: CASSSGLAASYEQYF. The CDR3 bases are TGCGCCAGCAGCTCCGGACTAGCGGCGTCCTACGAGCAGTACTTC.